The T cell receptor beta chain under discussion was sequenced for a study of siplizumab effects on memory and regulatory T cells (dated by TCRdb to between 2017 and 2020). In the study overall: The study examined how the anti-CD2 antibody siplizumab affects alloreactive T-cell subsets in allogeneic mixed lymphocyte reactions built from human PBMCs.

Sorted unstimulated T cells and proliferating T cells recovered from mixed lymphocyte reactions were subjected to TCRbeta CDR3 sequencing. Fresh whole blood from nine to eleven HLA-typed healthy donors was used to isolate PBMCs. Paper-wide results and their limitations: Roughly 75-95% of proliferating CD4+ or CD8+ clones could not be assigned a naive or memory phenotype. Compared with memory T cells, unstimulated naive T cells appeared more diverse, and naive cells seemed to make a substantial contribution to the alloresponse. Because sequences at frequencies below about 10^-5 were poorly captured, only a minor fraction of alloreactive clones could be mapped back to unstimulated subsets. Among mappable alloreactive CD4+ clones, an average Treg-derived fraction of over 60% was observed with siplizumab, compared with roughly 28% in control reactions. The cumulative frequency of alloreactive sequences that could be traced back to unstimulated CD4+ memory T cells was significantly reduced by siplizumab. Whether proliferating Tregs from siplizumab cultures actually had suppressive function was not functionally confirmed.

The method was the immunoSEQ multiplex PCR assay. The deep sequencing platform assayed around 94,000 TCR templates per sample. Genomic DNA extracted from sorted T cells was used for TCRbeta CDR3 sequencing. From the authors' description of their analysis: Clonal analysis of TCRbeta CDR3 data was done in the R programming language. Alloreactive CD4+ and CD8+ clones were identified by comparing unstimulated samples to CFSE-low samples taken after the reaction. By matching sequences to the repertoires of sorted unstimulated Treg and non-Treg cells, each alloreactive CD4+ clone was assigned a regulatory or non-regulatory origin. Drawn from immuneACCESS, this table holds only the in-frame rearrangements with V and J called that TCRdb kept. Clones are partly lost; checked studies trace under half to an unresolved V gene and leave the rest unexplained. V and J calls and clone size are copied from that table; D and trimming were computed from the DNA. The sample table shows 99,000 or so clones, and approximately 94% are seen once. The ten top clones hold about 0.34% of the sample.

Comments on this clone: It has no known antigen specificity. It has no much larger one-base neighbor in the sample; base qualities were not kept.

The sample comprised CD4+ T cells sorted from blood. The sequence derives from a human donor in good health.

The DNA is TGTGCCAGCAGTCCCGGGACTAGCACAGATACGCAGTATTTT. Its protein is CASSPGTSTDTQYF. Recombination linked TRBV27 to TRBJ2-3; tentative D gene TRBD2, with 6 bases matching. The germline V gene (reference sequence) gives CDR1 as MNHEY and CDR2 as SMNVEV. The V and J ends are trimmed by 5 bases and 0 bases, leaving 9 bases between them. The CDR3 sequence holds 14 residues, the cysteine and phenylalanine included. This entry keeps only the CDR3 DNA: 42 bases, framed from base 1.